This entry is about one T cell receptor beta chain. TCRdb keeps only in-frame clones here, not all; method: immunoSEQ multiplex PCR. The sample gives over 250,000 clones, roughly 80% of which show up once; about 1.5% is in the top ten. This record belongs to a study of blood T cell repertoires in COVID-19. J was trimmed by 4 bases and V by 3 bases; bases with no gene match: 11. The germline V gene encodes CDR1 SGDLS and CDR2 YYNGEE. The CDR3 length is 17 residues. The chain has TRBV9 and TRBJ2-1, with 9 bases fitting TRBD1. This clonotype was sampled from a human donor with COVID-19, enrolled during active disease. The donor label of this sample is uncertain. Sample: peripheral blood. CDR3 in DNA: TGTGCCAGCAGCGAGCAAACCGGGACAGGGCTATACAATGAGCAGTTCTTC. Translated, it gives CASSEQTGTGLYNEQFF.